This T cell receptor (beta chain) is from a study of T-cell memory formation after mild COVID-19. TCRdb re-analysed the 5' RACE reads in MiXCR, keeping a single row per CDR3 protein. The sample contains just under 550,000 distinct CDR3 sequences, 20% of which appear only once. Trimming removed 0 bases from V and 5 bases from J, with 19 bases in between. CDR3 length: 17 residues. Germline V gives CDR1 KGHSH, CDR2 LQKENI. Study outcomes and limitations: Specificity for SARS-CoV-2 was not confirmed among the second-wave clones peaking on day 37. There were some responding clones in pre-infection memory, which suggested that cross-reactive memory had joined. Contracting clones localized mainly to CM and EM when CD4+ and mainly to EMRA when CD8+.

For this clonotype: Its antigen is still unknown.

Sequencing was performed on PBMCs or a T cell subset sorted from them (not recorded which). J is TRBJ2-5 and V is TRBV18, with D perhaps being TRBD1 or TRBD2 (6 bases each). This clonotype originated in an adult woman who had mild COVID-19 (a few samples of this study predate the infection). Cell type and time point are not known. The CDR3 loop reads CASSPPKTGGARETQYF. The CDR3 DNA follows: TGTGCCAGCTCACCACCGAAGACAGGCGGGGCGCGGGAGACCCAGTACTTC. Supplemented by reference TRBV18 and TRBJ2-5, the full variable domain reads NAGVMQNPRHLVRRRGQEARLRCSPMKGHSHVYWYRQLPEEGLKFMVYLQKENIIDESGMPKERFSAEFPKEGPSILRIQQVVRGDSAAYFCASSPPKTGGARETQYFGPGTRLLVL.